This TCR beta chain was sequenced during a study of shared clonotypes between healthy human individuals. Study-wide context: The donor pool was made up of a couple of women and a few men aged 18 to 49.

This CDR3 is 14 amino acids long. The germline CDR1 and CDR2 sequences are SEHNR and FQNEAQ (reference sequence). With 8 bases clipped from V and 4 bases from J, the junction kept 9 bases outside the gene matches. General study points: It was anticipated that sequencing depth would influence how many clonotypes donors shared. Since donors were few, the genetic and exposure-history diversity represented was limited. Lower generation probabilities were found for non-shared clonotypes than for those shared by all four donors.

The assay was immunoSEQ multiplex PCR, and TCRdb's table has in-frame clones only and misses some. This sample has about 670,000 clones, with roughly 70% found just once. As to this clone: Its matching antigen is unknown.

The receptor was derived from a young woman in good health. The rearrangement joins TRBV7-9 to TRBJ1-1; 8 bases are a match to TRBD1. The sequenced material came from memory CD4+ T cells sorted from blood. The subset here: CD45RA-negative fraction. The CDR3 coding sequence is TGTGCCAGCCGAGGGATAACAGGGGGCACTGAAGCTTTCTTT. As protein: CASRGITGGTEAFF.